This T cell receptor beta chain appears in the sequencing data of a study of early T cells in non-severe SARS-CoV-2 infection. Across the study: Whole-blood bulk RNA, unsorted, was sequenced, and chains were unpaired.

Notes on the study in general: CD4 and private specificities were missed by VDJdb matching, which favored anti-spike CD8 responses.

This clonotype was observed a handful of times. The target antigen is unknown. Germline trimming cut 3 bases from V and 3 bases from J; bases unmatched to any gene: 3. This CDR3 comprises 14 residues. CDR1 is KGHSH, CDR2 LQKENI, per germline. Individual cDNA molecules received unique molecular identifiers during library preparation. From the 5' RACE reads, TCRdb called clonotypes with MiXCR, one entry per CDR3 protein. The sample lists tens of thousands of distinct CDR3 sequences, 3.5% to 5.5% occurring once. Specimen: whole blood, collected at baseline. The TCR was taken from an adult who was a healthcare worker with PCR-confirmed SARS-CoV-2 infection or an uninfected control (not recorded which). This chain uses TRBV18 with TRBJ2-7, with 9 nucleotides matching TRBD2. The CDR3 coding sequence is TGTGCCAGCTCACCTAGCGGGGGAAGCTACGAGCAGTACTTC. It is translated as CASSPSGGSYEQYF.